The 11 T cell receptor beta chains given below trace back to one sample, sequenced in a study of monozygotic twins with inflammatory bowel disease. TCRdb reprocessed the 5' RACE reads, with one entry per CDR3 protein and no DNA. This listing includes 300,000 to 350,000 distinct CDR3 sequences. Sequenced: blood. Every receptor here comes from a human donor with ulcerative colitis or Crohn's disease, or a healthy co-twin of an affected twin (not recorded which).

V is TRBV5-5 and J is TRBJ1-4. The CDR3 is made up of 14 amino acids. Germline CDR1 and CDR2: SGHKS and YYEKEE (reference sequence). This CDR3 is CASSLLGSDEKLFF.

The chain is built from TRBV5-1 and TRBJ2-5. There are 15 residues in the CDR3. Germline V lookup: CDR1 SGHRS, CDR2 YFSETQ. The CDR3 is CASSRQTYLQETQYF. Full variable domain (rest looked up from reference TRBV5-1 and TRBJ2-5): KAGVTQTPRYLIKTRGQQVTLSCSPISGHRSVSWYQQTPGQGLQFLFEYFSETQRNKGNFPGRFSGRQFSNSRSEMNVSTLELGDSALYLCASSRQTYLQETQYFGPGTRLLVL.

The chain joins TRBV3-1 to TRBJ1-1; TCRdb's D call, TRBD1, is unchecked because there is no DNA. The CDR3 sequence is 16 residues long. CDR1 is LGHDT, CDR2 YNNKEL, per germline (reference sequence). The CDR3: CASSQPGKSGNTEAFF.

V usage is TRBV29-1 and J usage is TRBJ2-3; TCRdb names TRBD2, which stays unverified in the absence of DNA. The germline V gene has CDR1 SQVTM and CDR2 ANQGSEA. The CDR3 consists of 19 residues. This CDR3 is CSATPRSKREGPKTDTQYF.

The V gene is TRBV18, the J gene TRBJ2-6. Germline values: CDR1 KGHSH, CDR2 LQKENI. The CDR3 consists of 17 residues. The chain's CDR3 is CASKDETTFSGANVLTF.

The rearrangement uses TRBV29-1 and TRBJ2-5. Germline CDR1 is SQVTM and CDR2 is ANQGSEA. The CDR3 covers 13 residues. This CDR3 reads CSVELIKKETQYF.

The V gene is TRBV10-1, the J gene TRBJ2-1; TCRdb indicates TRBD2, and absent DNA this call remains unverified. This CDR3 comprises 13 residues. Germline V lookup: CDR1 WNHNN, CDR2 SYGVQD (reference sequence). The CDR3 loop is CASSPLAGDEQFF.

J is TRBJ2-7 and V is TRBV27; the D call of TRBD1 rests on TCRdb alone, since no DNA is present to check it. Germline V gene data show CDR1 as MNHEY and CDR2 as SMNVEV (reference sequence). The CDR3 has 16 amino acids. CDR3 amino acids: CASSLFPPGTIYEQYF.

V usage is TRBV20-1 and J usage is TRBJ2-7; TCRdb picks TRBD1, but there is no DNA to check that call. In germline, CDR1 is DFQATT, CDR2 SNEGSKA (reference sequence). CDR3 length equals 15 residues. CDR3 loop: CSAKGRDSNFYEQYF.

This chain connects TRBV7-2 to TRBJ2-4. Germline lookup yields CDR1 SGHTA and CDR2 FQGNSA. The CDR3 covers 14 residues. The CDR3 spells CASTRGIAKNIQYF.

The CDR3 spells CSSSAGAGDTQYF. The rearrangement joins TRBV29-1 to TRBJ2-3; absent DNA, TCRdb's TRBD1 call cannot be checked. The CDR3 sequence is 13 residues long. Germline-derived CDR1 and CDR2 are SQVTM and ANQGSEA.